These 19 T cell receptor beta chains originate from one sample sequenced in a study of blood T cell repertoires in COVID-19. Some clones are missing from TCRdb's copy, which holds only in-frame ones; the method was immunoSEQ multiplex PCR. The sample holds about 190,000 clones, about 85% seen once. The sample comprised PBMCs or T cells enriched from blood (not recorded which). The source is a woman aged 40 to 49 in a cohort exposed to, infected with or recovered from COVID-19 (not recorded which).

This clone has only a few counts. The chain is built from TRBV7-9 and TRBJ2-1; TRBD2 agrees at 7 bases. After removal of 1 base from V and 9 bases from J, the junction contained 9 bases not matched to a gene. This CDR3 region has 15 residues. CDR1 and CDR2 (germline): SEHNR, FQNEAQ (reference sequence). CDR3 in DNA: TGTGCCAGCAGCTTAGGGGGAGGGCCCCGCGGTGAGCAGTTCTTC. It codes for CASSLGGGPRGEQFF. Full variable domain (missing parts from reference TRBV7-9 and TRBJ2-1): DTGVSQNPRHKITKRGQNVTFRCDPISEHNRLYWYRQTLGQGPEFLTYFQNEAQLEKSRLLSDRFSAERPKGSFSTLEIQRTEQGDSAMYLCASSLGGGPRGEQFFGPGTRLTVL.

The chain recombines TRBV6-5 with TRBJ2-5, with TRBD1 matching 8 bases. There are 13 residues in the CDR3. Germline CDR1 MNHEY, CDR2 SVGAGI. J lost 10 bases, V lost 7 bases, and 11 bases had no gene match. CDR3 coding DNA: TGTGCCAGCATGCAGGGGGCGGGGAAGGGCCAGTACTTC. Translating it yields CASMQGAGKGQYF.

The chain employs TRBV27 and TRBJ1-1, with a weak D call TRBD1 (6 bases). The germline V gene has CDR1 MNHEY and CDR2 SMNVEV (reference sequence). Between the trimmed V and J ends, which lost 4 bases and 0 bases, there was a span of 12 bases. This CDR3 contains 15 residues. Written as DNA, the CDR3 is TGTGCCAGCAGTTATTCCAGGACAGTGAACACTGAAGCTTTCTTT. As protein: CASSYSRTVNTEAFF.

This sequence joins TRBV9 and TRBJ2-5; TRBD1 matches 9 bases. J lost 2 bases, V lost 4 bases, and 9 bases had no gene match. The CDR3 length is 16 residues. Germline loops: CDR1 SGDLS, CDR2 YYNGEE. CDR3 loop: CASSITGTGRQETQYF. For the CDR3, the DNA is TGTGCCAGCAGCATCACCGGGACAGGGCGACAAGAGACCCAGTACTTC.

The CDR3 sequence: CASSEPRLTGVAKNIQYF. The CDR3 nucleotides read TGTGCCAGCAGTGAACCCCGCCTGACAGGGGTAGCCAAAAACATTCAGTACTTC. The V call is TRBV6-1, the J call TRBJ2-4, with 8 bases that match TRBD1. Trimming removed 2 bases from V and 0 bases from J; junction bases left unmatched: 9. The CDR3 extends over 18 amino acids. CDR1 is MNHNS, CDR2 SASEGT, per germline.

This clone was detected only a few times. V usage is TRBV3-1 (or the pseudogene TRBV3-2) and J usage is TRBJ1-2; no clear D gene. CDR3 length: 14 amino acids. V lost 5 bases and J lost 4, with 14 bases in between. Germline V gives CDR1 LGHDT, CDR2 YNNKEL (reference sequence). The DNA of the CDR3 is TGTGCCAGCAGCTCACCGTTCCGGAGCTATGGCTACACCTTC. Translated, it gives CASSSPFRSYGYTF.

This rearrangement joins TRBV11-3 to TRBJ1-1; TRBD1 matches at 7 bases. V lost 5 bases to trimming and J lost 1 base; unmatched junction nucleotides: 7. The CDR3 is 15 amino acids. The germline gives CDR1 SGHNT, CDR2 YENEEA. This CDR3 is CASSAHRGGNTEAFF. The DNA of the CDR3 is TGTGCCAGCAGCGCACACAGGGGAGGGAACACTGAAGCTTTCTTT.

The chain recombines TRBV7-9 with TRBJ2-3; D is perhaps TRBD2 (6 bases). The CDR3 contains 15 residues. V was pared by 1 base and J by 10 bases, with 18 bases between. Germline V gene sequence: CDR1 SEHNR, CDR2 FQNEAQ (reference sequence). The CDR3 region is CASSLDSAGPTSQYF. In DNA, the CDR3 is TGTGCCAGCAGCTTAGACTCAGCGGGCCCCACATCGCAGTATTTT.

The V and J genes are TRBV12-3 or TRBV12-4 and TRBJ2-7, with 9 nucleotides matching TRBD1. The CDR3 totals 12 residues. V lost 6 bases and J lost 6; bases outside the gene matches: 3. The CDR3 nucleotides are TGTGCCAGCAGCCCGACAGGGGGCGAGCAGTACTTC. Translated: CASSPTGGEQYF.

This chain joins TRBV27 and TRBJ2-5, with 8 nucleotides matching TRBD2. The CDR3 contains 15 residues. CDR1 is MNHEY and CDR2 is SMNVEV in the germline V gene (reference sequence). V shed 10 bases, J shed 3 bases, and the junction held 13 bases outside the gene matches. CDR3: CATSGFGTREETQYF. CDR3 nucleotides: TGTGCCACATCAGGATTCGGGACTAGAGAAGAGACCCAGTACTTC.

The chain has TRBV9 and TRBJ2-7, with D possibly matching TRBD2 (6 bases). Trimming removed 4 bases from V and 2 bases from J, with 19 bases in between. The length of the CDR3 is 16 residues. Germline V gene data show CDR1 as SGDLS and CDR2 as YYNGEE. CDR3 sequence: CASSPWGDSGPYEQYF. For the CDR3, the DNA is TGTGCCAGCAGCCCCTGGGGTGATAGCGGCCCCTACGAGCAGTACTTC.

This clone was observed a single time. The gene calls are TRBV5-5 and TRBJ1-1; a weak D match, TRBD1 (5 bases). This CDR3 comprises 16 residues. V shed 3 bases and J shed 6 bases, with 21 bases lying between them. The germline V gene encodes CDR1 SGHKS and CDR2 YYEKEE (reference sequence). The CDR3 region has the DNA TGTGCCAGCAGCTCCGACAGTGATAGGATTTGGTCTGAAGCTTTCTTT. Translating it yields CASSSDSDRIWSEAFF. The full variable domain, completed using reference TRBV5-5 and TRBJ1-1, is DAGVTQSPTHLIKTRGQQVTLRCSPISGHKSVSWYQQVLGQGPQFIFQYYEKEERGRGNFPDRFSARQFPNYSSELNVNALLLGDSALYLCASSSDSDRIWSEAFFGQGTRLTVV.

This rearrangement joins TRBV6-1 to TRBJ1-5, with no clear D. Germline CDR1 and CDR2: MNHNS and SASEGT. V lost 3 bases, J lost 1 base, and 10 bases lay in between. The CDR3 extends over 15 amino acids. This chain's CDR3 is CASSDGRWSNQPQHF. As DNA, the CDR3 is TGTGCCAGCAGTGATGGGCGTTGGAGCAATCAGCCCCAGCATTTT.

The gene calls are TRBV4-2 and TRBJ2-5; D remains unclear. CDR3 length equals 14 residues. Germline values: CDR1 LGHNA, CDR2 YNFKEQ. The germline V and J ends were trimmed by 2 bases and 0 bases, with 7 bases remaining between them. The CDR3 DNA is TGTGCCAGCAGCCAAACGAGGAACCAAGAGACCCAGTACTTC. This sequence encodes CASSQTRNQETQYF.

This chain joins TRBV10-1 and TRBJ1-1; the D gene is possibly TRBD1 (6 bases). This CDR3 is built from 13 residues. Germline loops: CDR1 WNHNN, CDR2 SYGVQD (reference sequence). Deletions cut 4 bases from V and 6 bases from J, with 12 bases between. CDR3 in amino acids: CASSVGGPAEAFF. The CDR3 DNA reads TGCGCCAGCAGTGTGGGGGGGCCGGCTGAAGCTTTCTTT.

This sequence joins TRBV19 and TRBJ1-4; D uncertain. V was cut by 6 bases and J by 7 bases, with 15 bases left in between. The CDR3 extends over 14 amino acids. Germline values: CDR1 LNHDA, CDR2 SQIVND (reference sequence). This CDR3 is CASRSSTRGEKLFF. Written as DNA, the CDR3 is TGTGCCAGTAGGAGTTCCACTCGCGGTGAAAAACTGTTTTTT.

The rearrangement uses TRBV9 and TRBJ2-7, with 8 bases matching TRBD2. Trimming removed 4 bases from V and 3 bases from J; junction bases left unmatched: 9. The CDR3 is 15 amino acids. Germline V gene lookup returns CDR1 SGDLS and CDR2 YYNGEE. CDR3 in amino acids: CASSPRGSGDYEQYF. Here the CDR3 DNA reads TGTGCCAGCAGCCCCCGGGGTAGCGGGGACTACGAGCAGTACTTC.

The chain uses TRBV27 and TRBJ1-2; D is undetermined. Germline V CDR1 and CDR2: MNHEY, SMNVEV (reference sequence). The CDR3 length is 13 residues. V shed 0 bases and J shed 6 bases, with 8 bases lying between them. CDR3 in DNA: TGTGCCAGCAGTTTATCGCCGGGAAATGGCTACACCTTC. Translated: CASSLSPGNGYTF.

This clone was found once. The rearrangement uses TRBV11-3 and TRBJ2-1; 8 positions agree with TRBD2. The CDR3 contains 14 residues. V shed 5 bases and J 5 bases; nucleotides not matched to a gene: 5. Per germline, CDR1 SGHNT and CDR2 YENEEA. CDR3: CASSKRGGDNEQFF. DNA of the CDR3: TGTGCCAGCAGCAAACGGGGGGGAGACAATGAGCAGTTCTTC. The full variable domain, rest sourced from reference TRBV11-3 and TRBJ2-1, is EAGVVQSPRYKIIEKKQPVAFWCNPISGHNTLYWYLQNLGQGPELLIRYENEEAVDDSQLPKDRFSAERLKGVDSTLKIQPAELGDSAVYLCASSKRGGDNEQFFGPGTRLTVL.